This is a list of T cell receptor beta chains from one sample in a study of cytomegalovirus exposure and HLA in healthy donors. Clones were read by immunoSEQ multiplex PCR, and TCRdb kept only the in-frame ones, dropping some. This table has 100,000 to 150,000 clones, more than 65% appearing once. The sequenced sample consisted of PBMCs. Receptors originate from an older woman in good health and CMV-seropositive. The CDR3 runs from the conserved cysteine through the conserved F or W. The D gene is left open where the match is weak. A clone size is listed for some rows: how often the clone was seen (once, few, many), or a class if it is expanded.

V,D,size,J,DNA,CDR3
TRBV6-6,NA,once,TRBJ1-1,TGTGCCAGCAAGGCAGGGGTTAAGAACACTGAAGCTTTCTTT,CASKAGVKNTEAFF
TRBV4-3,NA,NA,TRBJ1-5,TGCGCCAGCAGCCCTCACAGGGTCGGCAATCAGCCCCAGCATTTT,CASSPHRVGNQPQHF
TRBV19,NA,NA,TRBJ1-2,TGTGCCAGTAGTGCCCGGGATGGCTACACCTTC,CASSARDGYTF
TRBV5-1,NA,NA,TRBJ2-3,TGCGCCAGCAGCTTGGATGGACAAGTTGGATTGAATACGCAGTATTTT,CASSLDGQVGLNTQYF
TRBV19,NA,few,TRBJ1-4,TGTGCCAGTAGTCTCAGGGCGGTAAATGAAAAACTGTTTTTT,CASSLRAVNEKLFF
TRBV6-5,TRBD1,NA,TRBJ1-4,TGTGCCAGCAGTTCCACAGGGGCCGGACGAGAAAAACTGTTTTTT,CASSSTGAGREKLFF
TRBV19,TRBD1,NA,TRBJ1-2,TGTGCCAGTAGTAGGTCCGGGACAGGGGCTTTGTATGGCTACACCTTC,CASSRSGTGALYGYTF
TRBV25-1,NA,NA,TRBJ1-4,TGTGCCAGCAGTGAACCCCTAGGGGGTGAAAAACTGTTTTTT,CASSEPLGGEKLFF
TRBV4-2,TRBD1,NA,TRBJ1-1,TGTGCCAGCAGCCCAGGGGGTGGGAACACTGAAGCTTTCTTT,CASSPGGGNTEAFF
TRBV13,TRBD1,NA,TRBJ1-1,TGTGCCAGCAGGGGGGATCCGGGACAGGGTGGCACTGAAGCTTTCTTT,CASRGDPGQGGTEAFF
TRBV9,NA,few,TRBJ1-2,TGTGCCAGCGGGGGGGAGGGAGGGCCAAGAAACTATGGCTACACCTTC,CASGGEGGPRNYGYTF
TRBV13,TRBD1,NA,TRBJ1-1,TGTGCCAGCAGCCCGGACAGGGGGACGGGGACTGAAGCTTTCTTT,CASSPDRGTGTEAFF
TRBV27,NA,once,TRBJ2-3,TGTGCCAGCATGAGGGGCACAGATACGCAGTATTTT,CASMRGTDTQYF
TRBV5-1,NA,NA,TRBJ1-6,TGCGCCAGCAGCTTGTCGGCGGCGAGCTCCTATAATTCACCCCTCCACTTT,CASSLSAASSYNSPLHF
TRBV4-1,TRBD2,NA,TRBJ2-1,TGCGCCAGCAGCCCCGATCCGGGACTAGCGGGGGGGCCGGACAATGAGCAGTTCTTC,CASSPDPGLAGGPDNEQFF
TRBV30,NA,NA,TRBJ1-2,TGTGCCTGGAGTGTAAGTGGCCCGTCCTATGGCTACACCTTC,CAWSVSGPSYGYTF
TRBV5-1,NA,NA,TRBJ2-2,TGCGCCAGCAGCCCGGTGACATCTGGCAACACCGGGGAGCTGTTTTTT,CASSPVTSGNTGELFF
TRBV19,TRBD1,few,TRBJ2-3,TGTGCCAGTACCCTAGGACAGGGGCTTTACACAGATACGCAGTATTTT,CASTLGQGLYTDTQYF
TRBV10-3,NA,NA,TRBJ1-2,TGTGCCATCCGGGACACGGTGGACTATGGCTACACCTTC,CAIRDTVDYGYTF
TRBV4-3,TRBD1,NA,TRBJ1-2,TGCGCCAGCAGCCTCGGGGGACAGGGGGCCTATGGCTACACCTTC,CASSLGGQGAYGYTF
TRBV2,NA,NA,TRBJ1-4,TGTGCCAGCCGTTATGGGCAGGGTGCCACAACTAATGAAAAACTGTTTTTT,CASRYGQGATTNEKLFF
TRBV7-2,NA,NA,TRBJ2-4,TGTGCCAGCAGCCCAAGACAACTAGCCAAAAACATTCAGTACTTC,CASSPRQLAKNIQYF